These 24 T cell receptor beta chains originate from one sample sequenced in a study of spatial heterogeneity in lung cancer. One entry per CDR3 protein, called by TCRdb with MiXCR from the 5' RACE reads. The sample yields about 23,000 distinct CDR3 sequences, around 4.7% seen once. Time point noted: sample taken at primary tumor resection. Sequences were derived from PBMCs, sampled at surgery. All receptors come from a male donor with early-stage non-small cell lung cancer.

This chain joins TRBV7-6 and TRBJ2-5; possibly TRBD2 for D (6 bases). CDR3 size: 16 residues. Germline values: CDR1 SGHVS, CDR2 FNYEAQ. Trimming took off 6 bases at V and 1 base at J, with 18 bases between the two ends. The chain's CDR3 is CASRPRRGGTQETQYF. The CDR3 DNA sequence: TGTGCCAGCAGACCGAGACGTGGCGGGACCCAAGAGACCCAGTACTTC.

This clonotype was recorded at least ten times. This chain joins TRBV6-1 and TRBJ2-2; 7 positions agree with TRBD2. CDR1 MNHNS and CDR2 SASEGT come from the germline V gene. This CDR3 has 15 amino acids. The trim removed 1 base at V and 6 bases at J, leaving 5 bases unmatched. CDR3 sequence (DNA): TGTGCCAGCAGTGAAGATTCGGGGAGGGCCGGGGAGCTGTTTTTT. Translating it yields CASSEDSGRAGELFF.

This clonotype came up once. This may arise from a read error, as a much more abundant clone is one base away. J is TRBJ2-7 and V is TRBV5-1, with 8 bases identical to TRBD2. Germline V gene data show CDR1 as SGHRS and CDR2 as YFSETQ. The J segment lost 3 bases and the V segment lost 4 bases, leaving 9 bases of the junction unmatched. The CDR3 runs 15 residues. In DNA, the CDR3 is TGCGCCAGCAGCCCCCTTAGCGGGGTTAGCTACGAGCAGTACTTC. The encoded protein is CASSPLSGVSYEQYF.

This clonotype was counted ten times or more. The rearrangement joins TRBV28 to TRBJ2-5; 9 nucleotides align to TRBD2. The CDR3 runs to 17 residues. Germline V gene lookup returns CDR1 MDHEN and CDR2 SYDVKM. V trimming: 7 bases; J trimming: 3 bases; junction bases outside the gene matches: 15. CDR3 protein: CASNTRASGAIKETQYF. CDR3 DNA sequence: TGTGCCAGCAACACTAGGGCTAGCGGGGCAATTAAAGAGACCCAGTACTTC.

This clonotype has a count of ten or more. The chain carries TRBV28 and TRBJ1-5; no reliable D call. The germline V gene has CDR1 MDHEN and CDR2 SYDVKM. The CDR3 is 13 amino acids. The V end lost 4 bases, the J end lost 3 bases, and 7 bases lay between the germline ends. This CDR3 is CASSSSLNQPQHF. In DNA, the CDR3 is TGTGCCAGCAGTTCCAGCCTCAATCAGCCCCAGCATTTT.

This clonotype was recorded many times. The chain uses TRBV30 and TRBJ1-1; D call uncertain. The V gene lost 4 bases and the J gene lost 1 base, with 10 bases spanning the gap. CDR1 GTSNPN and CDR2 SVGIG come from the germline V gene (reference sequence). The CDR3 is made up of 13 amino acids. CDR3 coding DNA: TGTGCCTGGACCAGGACGGCGAACACTGAAGCTTTCTTT. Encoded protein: CAWTRTANTEAFF. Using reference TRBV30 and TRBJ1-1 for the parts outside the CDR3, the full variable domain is SQTIHQWPATLVQPVGSPLSLECTVEGTSNPNLYWYRQAAGRGLQLLFYSVGIGQISSEVPQNLSASRPQDRQFILSSKKLLLSDSGFYLCAWTRTANTEAFFGQGTRLTVV.

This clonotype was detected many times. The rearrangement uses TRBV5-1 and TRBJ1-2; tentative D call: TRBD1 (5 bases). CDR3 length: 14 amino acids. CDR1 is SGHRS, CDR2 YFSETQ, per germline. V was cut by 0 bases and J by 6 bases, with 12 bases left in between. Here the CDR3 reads CASSLEVGGDGYTF. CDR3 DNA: TGCGCCAGCAGCTTGGAGGTGGGAGGGGATGGCTACACCTTC.

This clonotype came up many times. CDR3 sequence reads: CAISEWTSGSTYEQYF. As DNA, the CDR3 is TGTGCCATCAGTGAGTGGACTAGCGGGAGTACATACGAGCAGTACTTC. The rearrangement links TRBV10-3 to TRBJ2-7; 13 positions agree with TRBD2. J was trimmed by 4 bases and V by 1 base; bases with no gene match: 4. The CDR3 runs 16 residues. Germline V gene data show CDR1 as ENHRY and CDR2 as SYGVKD.

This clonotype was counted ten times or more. CDR3 nucleotides: TGCGCCAGCAGCCCTGGCCAACTAGCGGGAGGAGAGACCCAGTACTTC. It yields the protein CASSPGQLAGGETQYF. The V call is TRBV5-1, the J call TRBJ2-5; 12 positions match TRBD2. CDR3 length equals 16 residues. Losses at the gene ends were 4 bases for V and 4 bases for J; bases not matched to a gene: 8. The germline V gene encodes CDR1 SGHRS and CDR2 YFSETQ.

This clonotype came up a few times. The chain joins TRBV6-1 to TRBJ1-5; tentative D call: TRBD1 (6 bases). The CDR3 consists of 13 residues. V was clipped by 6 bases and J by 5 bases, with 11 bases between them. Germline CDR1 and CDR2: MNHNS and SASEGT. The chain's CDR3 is CASRDSMDQPQHF. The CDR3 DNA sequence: TGTGCCAGCAGGGACAGTATGGATCAGCCCCAGCATTTT.

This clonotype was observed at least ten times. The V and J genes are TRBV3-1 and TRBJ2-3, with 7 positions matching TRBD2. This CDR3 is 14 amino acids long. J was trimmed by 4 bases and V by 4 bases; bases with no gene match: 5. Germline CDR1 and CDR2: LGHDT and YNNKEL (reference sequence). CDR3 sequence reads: CASSPRLAPDTQYF. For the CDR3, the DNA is TGTGCCAGCAGCCCACGACTAGCCCCAGATACGCAGTATTTT.

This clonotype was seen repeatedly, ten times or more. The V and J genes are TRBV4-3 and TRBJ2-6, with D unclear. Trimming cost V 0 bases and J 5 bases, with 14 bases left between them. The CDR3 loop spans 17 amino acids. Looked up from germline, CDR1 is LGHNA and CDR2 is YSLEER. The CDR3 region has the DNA TGCGCCAGCAGCCAAGAAAACACGGTTACCTGGGCCAACGTCCTGACTTTC. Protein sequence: CASSQENTVTWANVLTF.

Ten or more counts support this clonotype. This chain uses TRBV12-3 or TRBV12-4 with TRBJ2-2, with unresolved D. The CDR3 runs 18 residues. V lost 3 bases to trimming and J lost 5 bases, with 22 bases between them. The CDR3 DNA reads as TGTGCCAGCAGTTTCACCGTCCTCCCTATTCATCCTACCGGGGAGCTGTTTTTT. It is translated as CASSFTVLPIHPTGELFF.

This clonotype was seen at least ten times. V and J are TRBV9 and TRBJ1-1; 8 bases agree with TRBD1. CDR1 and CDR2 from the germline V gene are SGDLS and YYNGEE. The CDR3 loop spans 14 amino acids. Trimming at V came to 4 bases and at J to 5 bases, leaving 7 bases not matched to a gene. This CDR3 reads CASSPQGGFTEAFF. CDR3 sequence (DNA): TGTGCCAGCAGCCCACAGGGGGGTTTTACTGAAGCTTTCTTT.

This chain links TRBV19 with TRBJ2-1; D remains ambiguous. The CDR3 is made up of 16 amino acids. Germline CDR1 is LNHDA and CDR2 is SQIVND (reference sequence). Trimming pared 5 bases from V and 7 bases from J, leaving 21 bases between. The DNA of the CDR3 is TGTGCCAGTAGTGCCCTGGCGGCGGCCCGAATTAATGAGCAGTTCTTC. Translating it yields CASSALAAARINEQFF.

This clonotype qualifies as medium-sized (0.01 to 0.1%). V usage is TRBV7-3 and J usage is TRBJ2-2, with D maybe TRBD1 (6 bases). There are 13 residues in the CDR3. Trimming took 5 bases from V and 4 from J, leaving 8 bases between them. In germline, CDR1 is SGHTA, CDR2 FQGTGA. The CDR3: CASSPRGTGELFF. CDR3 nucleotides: TGTGCCAGCAGCCCCAGGGGCACCGGGGAGCTGTTTTTT.

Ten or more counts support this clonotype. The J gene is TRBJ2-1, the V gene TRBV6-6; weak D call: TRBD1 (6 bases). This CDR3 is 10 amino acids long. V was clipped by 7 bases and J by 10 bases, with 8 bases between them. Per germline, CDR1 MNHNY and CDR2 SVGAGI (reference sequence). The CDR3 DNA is TGTGCCAGCAAGGGGGTGGAGCAGTTCTTC. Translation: CASKGVEQFF.

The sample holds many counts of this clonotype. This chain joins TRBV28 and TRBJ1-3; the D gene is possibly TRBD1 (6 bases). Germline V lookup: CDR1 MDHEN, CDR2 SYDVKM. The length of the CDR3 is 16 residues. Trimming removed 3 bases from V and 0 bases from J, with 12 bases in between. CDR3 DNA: TGTGCCAGCAGTTTCCCCCAGGGGCTCTCTGGAAACACCATATATTTT. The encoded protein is CASSFPQGLSGNTIYF.

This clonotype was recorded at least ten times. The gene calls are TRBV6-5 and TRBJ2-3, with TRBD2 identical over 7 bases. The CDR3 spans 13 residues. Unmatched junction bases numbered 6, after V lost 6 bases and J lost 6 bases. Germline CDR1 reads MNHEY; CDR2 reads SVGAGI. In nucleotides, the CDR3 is TGTGCCAGCAGGGTGGCGGGAGTGGATACGCAGTATTTT. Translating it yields CASRVAGVDTQYF.

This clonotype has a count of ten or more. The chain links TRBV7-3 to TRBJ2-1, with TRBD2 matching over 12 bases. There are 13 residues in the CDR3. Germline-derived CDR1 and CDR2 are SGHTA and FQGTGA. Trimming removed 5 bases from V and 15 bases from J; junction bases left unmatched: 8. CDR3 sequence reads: CASSTSGGPTLFF. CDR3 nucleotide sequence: TGTGCCAGCAGCACTAGCGGGGGGCCTACTCTGTTCTTC.

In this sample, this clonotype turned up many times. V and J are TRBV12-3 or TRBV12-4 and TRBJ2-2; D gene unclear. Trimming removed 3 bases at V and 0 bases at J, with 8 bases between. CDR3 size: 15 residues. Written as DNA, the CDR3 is TGTGCCAGCAGTTTGATATCTACGAACACCGGGGAGCTGTTTTTT. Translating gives CASSLISTNTGELFF.

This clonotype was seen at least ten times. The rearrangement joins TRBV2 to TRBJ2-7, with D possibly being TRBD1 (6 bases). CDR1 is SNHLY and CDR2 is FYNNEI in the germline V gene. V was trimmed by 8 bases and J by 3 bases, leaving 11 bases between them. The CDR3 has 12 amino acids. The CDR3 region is CASGQSFYEQYF. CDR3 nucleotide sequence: TGTGCCAGCGGACAGTCCTTCTACGAGCAGTACTTC.

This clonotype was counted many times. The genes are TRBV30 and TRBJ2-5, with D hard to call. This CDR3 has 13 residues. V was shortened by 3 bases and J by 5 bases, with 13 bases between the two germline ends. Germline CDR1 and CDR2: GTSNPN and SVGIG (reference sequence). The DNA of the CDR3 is TGTGCCTGGAGAGGTCCCCCGGGCGAGACCCAGTACTTC. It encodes CAWRGPPGETQYF.

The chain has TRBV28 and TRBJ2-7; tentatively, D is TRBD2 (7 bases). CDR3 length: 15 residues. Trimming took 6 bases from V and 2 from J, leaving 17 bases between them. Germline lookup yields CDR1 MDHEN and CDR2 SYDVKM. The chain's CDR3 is CASSIGAGAAYEQYF. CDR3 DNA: TGTGCCAGCAGCATCGGGGCGGGGGCCGCCTACGAGCAGTACTTC. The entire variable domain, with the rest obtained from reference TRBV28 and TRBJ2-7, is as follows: DVKVTQSSRYLVKRTGEKVFLECVQDMDHENMFWYRQDPGLGLRLIYFSYDVKMKEKGDIPEGYSVSREKKERFSLILESASTNQTSMYLCASSIGAGAAYEQYFGPGTRLTVT.